This passage covers 16 T cell receptor beta chains from one sample sequenced in a study of T-cell reconstitution after alpha-beta-depleted transplantation in children. The authors prepared the TCRbeta library with unique molecular identifiers. From the PCR reads, TCRdb called clonotypes with MiXCR, one entry per CDR3 protein. The profile shows 500,000 to 750,000 distinct CDR3 sequences, more than 20% of them singletons. The sequencing here drew on PBMCs, taken before TCRalphabeta/CD19-depleted stem cell transplant. The receptors stem from a boy younger than two with Wiskott-Aldrich syndrome, due to receive a stem cell transplant.

The rearrangement uses TRBV5-1 and TRBJ2-1; TRBD2 matches at 11 bases. This CDR3 region has 15 residues. With 5 bases clipped from V and 9 bases from J, the junction kept 10 bases outside the gene matches. CDR1 and CDR2 (germline): SGHRS, YFSETQ. CDR3 nucleotides: TGCGCCAGCAGACGTAGCGGGAGGGCCGATATTGAGCAGTTCTTC. Its protein product is CASRRSGRADIEQFF.

This clonotype was observed a few times. This sequence joins TRBV3-1 and TRBJ2-3, with unresolved D. With 4 bases removed from V and 0 bases from J, the gap between germline ends came to 14 bases. The CDR3 is 16 residues long. Germline V lookup: CDR1 LGHDT, CDR2 YNNKEL (reference sequence). The DNA for the CDR3 is TGTGCCAGCAGCCGCCTGTCGGCTACTAGCACAGATACGCAGTATTTT. This sequence encodes CASSRLSATSTDTQYF.

This sequence joins TRBV4-2 and TRBJ2-2; weak D call: TRBD2 (6 bases). Germline V CDR1 and CDR2: LGHNA, YNFKEQ. The V end was cut by 0 bases, the J end by 7 bases, with 15 bases between. This CDR3 comprises 16 residues. CDR3 protein: CASSQEIGSEGGELFF. In DNA, the CDR3 is TGTGCCAGCAGCCAAGAGATAGGGTCGGAGGGCGGGGAGCTGTTTTTT.

The J gene is TRBJ2-7, the V gene TRBV10-3; TRBD2 might be the D (5 bases). This CDR3 spans 12 amino acids. The germline CDR1 and CDR2 sequences are ENHRY and SYGVKD. Deletions cut 11 bases from V and 5 bases from J, with 16 bases between. The CDR3 nucleotides are TGTGCCGGAGGAAATCGGGGAGACGAGCAGTACTTC. Encoded protein: CAGGNRGDEQYF.

This rearrangement joins TRBV4-2 to TRBJ2-3, with D unresolved. V dropped 3 bases and J dropped 1 base, with 8 bases sitting between them. CDR3 length: 14 residues. Germline V CDR1 and CDR2: LGHNA, YNFKEQ. CDR3 DNA: TGTGCCAGCAGCCAGGTCCATCGCACAGATACGCAGTATTTT. It specifies CASSQVHRTDTQYF.

The rearrangement links TRBV7-3 to TRBJ2-1, with D unclear. Germline V gene sequence: CDR1 SGHTA, CDR2 FQGTGA. V gave up 0 bases and J gave up 5 bases, with 5 bases separating them. This CDR3 comprises 13 residues. CDR3 amino acids: CASSLTADNEQFF. The CDR3 DNA sequence: TGTGCCAGCAGCTTAACCGCGGACAATGAGCAGTTCTTC. The full variable domain, rest sourced from reference TRBV7-3 and TRBJ2-1, is GAGVSQTPSNKVTEKGKYVELRCDPISGHTALYWYRQSLGQGPEFLIYFQGTGAADDSGLPNDRFFAVRPEGSVSTLKIQRTERGDSAVYLCASSLTADNEQFFGPGTRLTVL.

This clonotype was observed at least ten times. The chain uses TRBV5-1 and TRBJ2-1; D is perhaps TRBD1 (6 bases). Germline V gene lookup returns CDR1 SGHRS and CDR2 YFSETQ. The CDR3 is made up of 15 amino acids. Trimming removed 0 bases at V and 0 bases at J, with 7 bases between. The CDR3 is CASSLEGDSYNEQFF. The CDR3 nucleotides read TGCGCCAGCAGCTTGGAGGGGGACTCCTACAATGAGCAGTTCTTC.

This clonotype has a handful of counts. The genes are TRBV5-6 and TRBJ2-1, with D unresolved. V was shortened by 2 bases and J by 7 bases, with 4 bases between the two germline ends. This CDR3 is built from 11 residues. CDR1 is SGHDT and CDR2 is YYEEEE in the germline V gene. The CDR3, as DNA: TGTGCCAGCAGCTTTATGAATGAGCAGTTCTTC. Its translation: CASSFMNEQFF.

The V gene is TRBV20-1, the J gene TRBJ2-1; the match to TRBD2 covers 11 bases. The CDR3 has 13 amino acids. Germline CDR1 DFQATT, CDR2 SNEGSKA (reference sequence). In nucleotides, the CDR3 is TGCAGCGCACTCGGGACTAGCGGCAATGAGCAGTTCTTC. Translated: CSALGTSGNEQFF.

The chain has TRBV7-7 and TRBJ2-1, with 7 bases aligning to TRBD2. The germline CDR1 and CDR2 sequences are SSHAT and FNYEAQ (reference sequence). The CDR3 has 13 residues. Losses at the gene ends were 10 bases for V and 5 bases for J; bases not matched to a gene: 8. This CDR3 reads CATAPGLNNEQFF. DNA of the CDR3: TGTGCCACCGCTCCGGGACTAAACAATGAGCAGTTCTTC.

The J gene is TRBJ2-1, the V gene TRBV6-5, with 9 nucleotides matching TRBD2. V lost 2 bases and J lost 9; bases outside the gene matches: 8. CDR3 length equals 15 residues. Germline V CDR1 and CDR2: MNHEY, SVGAGI. The CDR3 sequence: CASSYTGTSYGEQFF. DNA of the CDR3: TGTGCCAGCAGTTACACCGGGACTAGCTACGGTGAGCAGTTCTTC.

V and J are TRBV5-6 and TRBJ2-1; the match to TRBD2 covers 9 bases. Germline V gives CDR1 SGHDT, CDR2 YYEEEE. V shed 0 bases and J 4 bases; nucleotides not matched to a gene: 5. The CDR3 has 16 residues. The CDR3 DNA follows: TGTGCCAGCAGCTTGGAGGCGGGAGGGGTTTACAATGAGCAGTTCTTC. The encoded protein is CASSLEAGGVYNEQFF. Together with reference TRBV5-6 and TRBJ2-1, the CDR3 gives the full variable domain: DAGVTQSPTHLIKTRGQQVTLRCSPKSGHDTVSWYQQALGQGPQFIFQYYEEEERQRGNFPDRFSGHQFPNYSSELNVNALLLGDSALYLCASSLEAGGVYNEQFFGPGTRLTVL.

This clonotype appeared a few times. The chain is built from TRBV5-5 and TRBJ1-2, with TRBD1 matching 9 bases. The junction had 16 bases not matched to a gene; V was cut back by 4 bases and J by 9 bases. Germline V gives CDR1 SGHKS, CDR2 YYEKEE (reference sequence). The CDR3 is made up of 16 amino acids. CDR3 residues: CASSRAASGTGSSYTF. The DNA for the CDR3 is TGTGCCAGCAGCAGAGCTGCCTCCGGGACAGGGAGTAGCTACACCTTC.

The DNA of the CDR3 is TGTGCCTGGACCCTTGCGGGGACAGATACGCAGTATTTT. Protein sequence: CAWTLAGTDTQYF. The chain recombines TRBV30 with TRBJ2-3; tentative D call: TRBD2 (6 bases). The CDR3 has 13 amino acids. Germline loops: CDR1 GTSNPN, CDR2 SVGIG (reference sequence). Deletions cut 4 bases from V and 3 bases from J, with 11 bases between.

Worth noting for this clonotype: The conserved phenylalanine or tryptophan normally closing the CDR3 is absent here, so this likely arose from a read error. The CDR3 bases are TGCAGTGCCCTCGGACTAGCGGGAGAAAGGACCCAGTACTCC. Encoded protein: CSALGLAGERTQYS. The chain is built from TRBV20-1 and TRBJ2-5; 13 bases are shared with TRBD2. V trimming: 6 bases; J trimming: 7 bases; junction bases outside the gene matches: 8. CDR1 DFQATT and CDR2 SNEGSKA come from the germline V gene (reference sequence). This CDR3 is 14 amino acids long.

The gene calls are TRBV5-8 and TRBJ2-7; D not resolved. The germline V and J ends were trimmed by 3 bases and 2 bases, with 12 bases remaining between them. This CDR3 is built from 14 residues. Germline values: CDR1 SGHTS, CDR2 YDEGEE. CDR3 sequence: CASSSLRRAYEQYF. Written as DNA, the CDR3 is TGTGCCAGCAGCTCGTTACGTAGGGCCTACGAGCAGTACTTC.